The 24 T cell receptor beta chains in this list originate from one sample, sequenced in a study of PD-L1 blockade in urothelial cancer. The time point here: peripheral blood 6 weeks after treatment start. Profiled with immunoSEQ multiplex PCR; TCRdb holds only in-frame clones, not every one. The sample lists just over 40,000 clones, approximately 84% occurring once. The sequences come from PBMCs, collected around atezolizumab (anti-PD-L1) treatment. The source is a man between 65 and 85 years old with urothelial cancer.

The chain carries TRBV29-1 and TRBJ1-5, with 9 bases identical to TRBD1. Trimming removed 4 bases from V and 9 bases from J; junction bases left unmatched: 7. CDR3 length: 13 residues. Looked up from germline, CDR1 is SQVTM and CDR2 is ANQGSEA. In DNA form, the CDR3 reads TGCAGCGTTGTCTTACCGGGACAGGGGCCCCAGCATTTT. This gives the protein CSVVLPGQGPQHF.

V and J are TRBV7-2 and TRBJ2-7, with 8 bases matching TRBD2. Germline V gene data show CDR1 as SGHTA and CDR2 as FQGNSA. V gave up 5 bases and J gave up 3 bases; unmatched junction bases: 9. CDR3 length equals 15 residues. CDR3 sequence: CASSQQAGGNYEQYF. In nucleotides, the CDR3 is TGTGCCAGCAGCCAGCAGGCGGGAGGTAACTACGAGCAGTACTTC.

J is TRBJ2-3 and V is TRBV28; possibly TRBD2 for D (6 bases). The V end was cut by 5 bases, the J end by 6 bases, with 18 bases between. Germline values: CDR1 MDHEN, CDR2 SYDVKM. There are 15 residues in the CDR3. The CDR3 here is CASSPSGPGEDTQYF. CDR3 nucleotides: TGTGCCAGCAGTCCCAGCGGGCCCGGGGAGGATACGCAGTATTTT.

The sample holds a few counts of this clone. The rearrangement uses TRBV19 and TRBJ2-5; 9 positions match TRBD1. V shed 6 bases and J 5 bases; nucleotides not matched to a gene: 7. Germline V lookup: CDR1 LNHDA, CDR2 SQIVND (reference sequence). The CDR3 is 14 amino acids. This CDR3 reads CASSLGQGEETQYF. The CDR3 DNA follows: TGTGCCAGTAGCTTGGGACAGGGTGAGGAGACCCAGTACTTC.

The chain combines TRBV4-1 with TRBJ1-2, with TRBD1 as a possible D gene (5 bases). CDR1 is MGHRA and CDR2 is YSYEKL in the germline V gene. Deletions cut 4 bases from V and 1 base from J, with 7 bases between. The CDR3 totals 13 residues. CDR3 in amino acids: CASSPRVNYGYTF. DNA of the CDR3: TGCGCCAGCAGCCCCAGGGTTAACTATGGCTACACCTTC.

The chain combines TRBV2 with TRBJ2-1, with 7 bases aligning to TRBD2. This CDR3 contains 15 residues. Germline values: CDR1 SNHLY, CDR2 FYNNEI. The J segment lost 6 bases and the V segment lost 4 bases, leaving 9 bases of the junction unmatched. The CDR3 DNA sequence: TGTGCCAGCAGTGTCTACGGACTAGAACCCAATGAGCAGTTCTTC. Translated: CASSVYGLEPNEQFF.

This clone is a singleton in its sample. The chain couples TRBV4-1 to TRBJ1-1, with a tentative D call TRBD1 (5 bases). V lost 1 base to trimming and J lost 0 bases, with 9 bases between them. The CDR3 sequence is 15 residues long. Germline CDR1 MGHRA, CDR2 YSYEKL. As DNA, the CDR3 is TGCGCCAGCAGCCAAGGGGGCGGAATGAACACTGAAGCTTTCTTT. Translating gives CASSQGGGMNTEAFF.

The chain has TRBV18 and TRBJ2-5, with 13 bases lining up with TRBD2. This CDR3 is built from 16 residues. In germline, CDR1 is KGHSH, CDR2 LQKENI. J was trimmed by 0 bases and V by 4 bases; bases with no gene match: 2. CDR3 DNA: TGTGCCAGCTCACTCGGGACTAGCGGGAACCAAGAGACCCAGTACTTC. Translated, it gives CASSLGTSGNQETQYF.

The chain employs TRBV10-3 and TRBJ1-2; the D is unclear. Germline-derived CDR1 and CDR2 are ENHRY and SYGVKD. Trimming left V 3 bases short and J 0 bases short, with 8 bases between. The CDR3 spans 14 residues. The CDR3 DNA follows: TGTGCCATCAGTGACCTAACAGCTAACTATGGCTACACCTTC. Protein sequence: CAISDLTANYGYTF.

This chain joins TRBV20-1 and TRBJ2-7; no clear D. CDR1 is DFQATT and CDR2 is SNEGSKA in the germline V gene (reference sequence). V was cut by 3 bases and J by 7 bases, with 10 bases left in between. This CDR3 is built from 11 residues. DNA for the CDR3: TGCAGTGCTAGCTCCCTCCAGGAGCAGTACTTC. Residues: CSASSLQEQYF.

V is TRBV27 and J is TRBJ2-3, with D uncertain. This CDR3 is built from 14 residues. The germline CDR1 and CDR2 sequences are MNHEY and SMNVEV (reference sequence). Trimming pared 7 bases from V and 6 bases from J, leaving 17 bases between. This chain's CDR3 is CASTVTWPPDTQYF. In DNA, the CDR3 is TGTGCCAGCACTGTAACCTGGCCCCCCGATACGCAGTATTTT.

A single count supports this clone. V usage is TRBV6-5 and J usage is TRBJ1-1; a weak D match, TRBD1 (6 bases). Trimming stripped 8 bases from V and 0 bases from J, with 13 bases between. Germline V gene data show CDR1 as MNHEY and CDR2 as SVGAGI. CDR3 length: 14 amino acids. CDR3 sequence reads: CASGRGRVNTEAFF. In DNA form, the CDR3 reads TGTGCCAGCGGGAGGGGGAGGGTGAACACTGAAGCTTTCTTT.

This clone was recorded a few times. The rearrangement links TRBV25-1 to TRBJ1-2; D is undetermined. The CDR3 contains 13 residues. The V and J ends lost 2 bases and 5 bases respectively, with 9 bases between them. Germline V CDR1 and CDR2: MGHDK, SYGVNS. CDR3 loop: CASSERENYGYTF. CDR3 DNA sequence: TGTGCCAGCAGTGAAAGAGAGAATTATGGCTACACCTTC.

This chain joins TRBV11-3 and TRBJ2-2; D might be TRBD2 (5 bases). Germline V gene data show CDR1 as SGHNT and CDR2 as YENEEA. V lost 4 bases to trimming and J lost 6 bases, with 12 bases between them. This CDR3 spans 14 amino acids. CDR3 region: CASSSRLAPGELFF. The CDR3 nucleotides are TGTGCCAGCAGCTCCCGGCTAGCCCCCGGGGAGCTGTTTTTT.

The chain combines TRBV2 with TRBJ1-1; D perhaps matches TRBD1 (5 bases). V gave up 5 bases and J gave up 3 bases, with 13 bases separating them. The CDR3 is 14 residues long. CDR1 is SNHLY, CDR2 FYNNEI, per germline. The CDR3, as DNA: TGTGCCAGCAGTTTCTCCGGGACTGACACTGAAGCTTTCTTT. Encoded protein: CASSFSGTDTEAFF.

The rearrangement uses TRBV29-1 and TRBJ1-2; 8 bases map to TRBD1. Germline CDR1 is SQVTM and CDR2 is ANQGSEA. V shed 7 bases and J 1 base; nucleotides not matched to a gene: 8. This CDR3 region has 14 residues. This chain's CDR3 is CSAYTGGINYGYTF. Here the CDR3 DNA reads TGCAGCGCTTATACAGGGGGGATTAACTATGGCTACACCTTC.

Details on this clone: Other DNA sequences in this sample translate to the same CDR3. J is TRBJ2-5 and V is TRBV5-1, with a tentative D call TRBD2 (6 bases). The CDR3 contains 12 residues. CDR1 and CDR2 (germline): SGHRS, YFSETQ. Trimming pared 5 bases from V and 1 base from J, leaving 6 bases between. The CDR3 here is CASREGQETQYF. CDR3 DNA sequence: TGCGCCAGCAGGGAGGGCCAAGAGACCCAGTACTTC.

The rearrangement links TRBV7-9 to TRBJ2-7, with TRBD1 matching over 7 bases. This CDR3 has 14 amino acids. CDR1 is SEHNR, CDR2 FQNEAQ, per germline (reference sequence). Unmatched junction bases numbered 4, after V lost 5 bases and J lost 0 bases. In DNA form, the CDR3 reads TGTGCCAGCAGCGAGGACAGGACCTCCTACGAGCAGTACTTC. Its protein product is CASSEDRTSYEQYF.

In its sample, this clone was seen once. The V call is TRBV14, the J call TRBJ2-5; a possible D gene is TRBD2 (6 bases). Trimming removed 0 bases from V and 7 bases from J, with 9 bases in between. CDR1 and CDR2 (germline): SGHDN, FVKESK. The CDR3 extends over 13 amino acids. The CDR3 is CASSQELGGTQYF. CDR3 coding DNA: TGTGCCAGCAGCCAAGAATTGGGGGGGACCCAGTACTTC.

V usage is TRBV19 and J usage is TRBJ2-7, with D maybe TRBD2 (5 bases). This CDR3 has 14 residues. Germline lookup yields CDR1 LNHDA and CDR2 SQIVND (reference sequence). V was clipped by 7 bases and J by 5 bases, with 18 bases between them. CDR3 coding DNA: TGTGCCAGTAACTCCCCGGGAAGAGCTAACGAGCAGTACTTC. Translated: CASNSPGRANEQYF.

The chain carries TRBV6-4 and TRBJ2-1; 10 nucleotides line up with TRBD2. Looked up from germline, CDR1 is MRHNA and CDR2 is SNTAGT. The CDR3 is made up of 15 amino acids. J gave up 9 bases and V 5 bases, and 10 bases lay outside the gene matches. The CDR3 protein is CASSMSGRAGGEQFF. Written as DNA, the CDR3 is TGTGCCAGCAGTATGAGCGGGAGGGCGGGCGGTGAGCAGTTCTTC.

The chain links TRBV19 to TRBJ2-2, with TRBD1 as a possible D gene (7 bases). Germline V CDR1 and CDR2: LNHDA, SQIVND (reference sequence). Trimming stripped 3 bases from V and 3 bases from J, with 17 bases between. The CDR3 contains 17 residues. Here the CDR3 reads CASSIHGGGADTGELFF. The CDR3 DNA sequence: TGTGCCAGTAGTATCCATGGAGGGGGCGCGGACACCGGGGAGCTGTTTTTT. The entire variable domain, with the rest obtained from reference TRBV19 and TRBJ2-2, is as follows: DGGITQSPKYLFRKEGQNVTLSCEQNLNHDAMYWYRQDPGQGLRLIYYSQIVNDFQKGDIAEGYSVSREKKESFPLTVTSAQKNPTAFYLCASSIHGGGADTGELFFGEGSRLTVL.

This clone has a single count. The germline gene is not matched at one end of the junction; a read error may be the cause. The V gene is TRBV6-6, the J gene TRBJ1-1; 7 bases are a match to TRBD1. Germline V gives CDR1 MNHNY, CDR2 SVGAGI (reference sequence). This CDR3 is 14 amino acids long. CDR3 coding DNA: TGTGCCAGCAGTTACAGGGGGCGGAACGCTGAAGCTTTCTTT. Translation gives CASSYRGRNAEAFF.

This sequence joins TRBV11-1 and TRBJ2-7; 9 bases agree with TRBD2. The CDR3 runs 14 residues. CDR1 SGHAT and CDR2 FQDESV come from the germline V gene (reference sequence). After removal of 5 bases from V and 7 bases from J, the junction contained 9 bases not matched to a gene. For the CDR3, the DNA is TGTGCCAGCAGCCCTTGGACTAGCGATGAAGAGCAGTACTTC. Its translation: CASSPWTSDEEQYF.